The clone carrying this TCR beta chain was counted once. What it binds is unknown. The data belong to a study of early T cells in non-severe SARS-CoV-2 infection. Findings and caveats of the study: VDJdb matching, biased toward anti-spike CD8 responses, missed private and CD4 specificities.

TCRdb reprocessed the 5' RACE reads via MiXCR and lists one record per CDR3 protein. The sample carries roughly 90,000 distinct CDR3 sequences, 13% to 15% recorded once. The CDR3 runs to 13 residues. Between the trimmed V and J ends, which lost 1 base and 5 bases, there was a span of 9 bases. The V gene's germline CDR1 is MGHRA and CDR2 YSYEKL. The rearrangement links TRBV4-1 to TRBJ2-7; D is perhaps TRBD1 (5 bases). The sequence derives from an adult who was a healthcare worker with PCR-confirmed SARS-CoV-2 infection or an uninfected control (not recorded which). The sample consisted of whole blood. The DNA for the CDR3 is TGCGCCAGCAGCCAAGCAGGGTTCGACGAGCAGTACTTC. As protein: CASSQAGFDEQYF.